The next 13 T cell receptor beta chains were all read from a single sample in a study of cytomegalovirus exposure and HLA in healthy donors. PCR was performed using 60 Vbeta and 13 Jbeta primers. Some clones are missing from TCRdb's copy, which holds only in-frame ones; the method was immunoSEQ multiplex PCR. The sample has approximately 150,000 clones; 65% to 80% are singletons. Sequenced: PBMCs. These receptors were taken from a man aged 40-50 years in good health and CMV-seronegative.

Details on this clone: A read error may account for a junction end that differs from germline. This sample also contains other DNA sequences that code for the same CDR3. The J gene is TRBJ2-1, the V gene TRBV20-1, with D tentatively TRBD1 (6 bases). CDR3 size: 11 residues. Per germline, CDR1 DFQATT and CDR2 SNEGSKA (reference sequence). The DNA for the CDR3 is TGCAGTGCTCGAGACAGGAATGAGCAGTTCTTC. Encoded protein: CSARDRNEQFF.

V usage is TRBV7-9 and J usage is TRBJ2-7; TRBD2 agrees at 13 bases. There are 14 residues in the CDR3. With V trimmed by 5 bases and J by 7 bases, 5 bases remained unmatched. CDR1 is SEHNR and CDR2 is FQNEAQ in the germline V gene (reference sequence). The CDR3 here is CASSLTSGGAEQYF. Here the CDR3 DNA reads TGTGCCAGCAGCCTCACTAGCGGGGGGGCGGAGCAGTACTTC.

The V call is TRBV6-4, the J call TRBJ2-4; D gene ambiguous. The CDR3 covers 14 residues. Trimming took off 7 bases at V and 0 bases at J, with 10 bases between the two ends. Germline-derived CDR1 and CDR2 are MRHNA and SNTAGT. CDR3: CASTARLAKNIQYF. CDR3 nucleotides: TGTGCCAGCACGGCAAGACTAGCCAAAAACATTCAGTACTTC.

The chain uses TRBV7-2 and TRBJ1-3; D unresolved. Trimming removed 3 bases at V and 0 bases at J, with 9 bases between. The germline CDR1 and CDR2 sequences are SGHTA and FQGNSA. There are 15 residues in the CDR3. CDR3: CASSFKRSSGNTIYF. The CDR3 DNA sequence: TGTGCCAGCAGCTTTAAACGGTCCTCTGGAAACACCATATATTTT. The full variable domain, in which reference TRBV7-2 and TRBJ1-3 provide the parts outside the CDR3, is GAGVSQSPSNKVTEKGKDVELRCDPISGHTALYWYRQSLGQGLEFLIYFQGNSAPDKSGLPSDRFSAERTGGSVSTLTIQRTQQEDSAVYLCASSFKRSSGNTIYFGEGSWLTVV.

This clone was observed a handful of times. The chain joins TRBV7-9 to TRBJ1-1; D gene ambiguous. Germline V CDR1 and CDR2: SEHNR, FQNEAQ (reference sequence). This CDR3 comprises 12 residues. The CDR3 DNA reads TGTGCGTTGAGCGCTATGAACACTGAAGCTTTCTTT. This sequence encodes CALSAMNTEAFF.

This rearrangement joins TRBV30 to TRBJ2-3; perhaps TRBD1 as D (6 bases). Trimming pared 4 bases from V and 6 bases from J, leaving 20 bases between. The CDR3 runs 15 residues. Germline V lookup: CDR1 GTSNPN, CDR2 SVGIG (reference sequence). The CDR3 here is CAWKGQLTRGDTQYF. For the CDR3, the DNA is TGTGCCTGGAAGGGGCAGTTAACGAGGGGGGATACGCAGTATTTT. The variable domain in full, completed from reference TRBV30 and TRBJ2-3, reads SQTIHQWPATLVQPVGSPLSLECTVEGTSNPNLYWYRQAAGRGLQLLFYSVGIGQISSEVPQNLSASRPQDRQFILSSKKLLLSDSGFYLCAWKGQLTRGDTQYFGPGTRLTVL.

The rearrangement uses TRBV6-5 and TRBJ1-6; TRBD1 is a possible D gene (5 bases). The CDR3 covers 16 residues. Germline V gene lookup returns CDR1 MNHEY and CDR2 SVGAGI. V was trimmed by 1 base and J by 6 bases, leaving 13 bases between them. CDR3 loop: CASSYYYGGGNSPLHF. CDR3 nucleotide sequence: TGTGCCAGCAGTTACTACTATGGGGGGGGTAATTCACCCCTCCACTTT.

The chain links TRBV6-5 to TRBJ2-5, with 8 bases matching TRBD2. Germline CDR1 reads MNHEY; CDR2 reads SVGAGI. The CDR3 is 13 residues long. Trimming cost V 5 bases and J 2 bases; bases outside gene matches: 1. The CDR3 reads CASSRGGQETQYF. CDR3 nucleotide sequence: TGTGCCAGCAGTCGGGGGGGACAAGAGACCCAGTACTTC.

The chain recombines TRBV6-5 with TRBJ1-1; 7 nucleotides agree with TRBD1. The V gene end was trimmed by 0 bases and the J gene end by 5 bases; junction bases not matched to a gene: 3. CDR1 and CDR2 from the germline V gene are MNHEY and SVGAGI. The CDR3 has 14 amino acids. The CDR3 here is CASSYSGGATEAFF. CDR3 bases: TGTGCCAGCAGTTACTCAGGGGGCGCGACTGAAGCTTTCTTT.

The chain joins TRBV18 to TRBJ2-3; 11 positions agree with TRBD2. Germline assignment: CDR1 KGHSH and CDR2 LQKENI. Trimming took 1 base from V and 4 from J; bases not matched to a gene: 13. The CDR3 spans 19 residues. The CDR3 is CASSPRDVRASGGSDTQYF. For the CDR3, the DNA is TGTGCCAGCTCACCACGTGATGTTCGGGCTAGCGGGGGGTCAGATACGCAGTATTTT.

This clone has a handful of counts. J is TRBJ2-7 and V is TRBV5-5, with 7 bases that match TRBD1. The germline V gene encodes CDR1 SGHKS and CDR2 YYEKEE (reference sequence). J was trimmed by 4 bases and V by 2 bases; bases with no gene match: 6. The CDR3 extends over 14 amino acids. This chain's CDR3 is CASSFRTGPYEQYF. The CDR3, as DNA: TGTGCCAGCAGCTTCAGGACAGGACCTTACGAGCAGTACTTC.

This chain connects TRBV7-2 to TRBJ2-5, with D possibly being TRBD1 (6 bases). Trimming took 3 bases from V and 0 from J, leaving 23 bases between them. The CDR3 loop spans 19 amino acids. CDR1 SGHTA and CDR2 FQGNSA come from the germline V gene. CDR3 nucleotide sequence: TGTGCCAGCAGCTTCTCCGGTACAGGGCGATTTAAGTACCAAGAGACCCAGTACTTC. Translated, it gives CASSFSGTGRFKYQETQYF.

The chain is built from TRBV2 and TRBJ1-3, with D possibly TRBD1 on 6 matching bases. Germline V gives CDR1 SNHLY, CDR2 FYNNEI. Between the trimmed V and J ends, which lost 5 bases and 0 bases, there was a span of 14 bases. The CDR3 length is 16 residues. CDR3 coding DNA: TGTGCCAGCAGTTTTACCACAGGGTACTCTGGAAACACCATATATTTT. Translating it yields CASSFTTGYSGNTIYF.